The 19 T cell receptor beta chains reported below all come from one sample, sequenced in a study of shared clonotypes between healthy human individuals (dated by TCRdb to about 2020). CD8 naive samples were CD45RO-negative cells positively selected for CCR7, giving a CD45RA+CCR7+ population that excluded TemRA cells. Libraries were made using the immunoSEQ multiplex PCR assay. TCRdb's version of the immuneACCESS table is confined to in-frame rearrangements and falls short of the full clone set. An unresolved V gene accounts for under half of the shortfall where checked; the remainder is of unknown origin. Counted in this sample were hundreds of thousands of clones; more than 85% of them appeared once. About 25% of the sample is in the top ten clones. Sequenced sample: naive CD8+ T cells sorted from blood. The cell subset or site label of this sample denotes: CD45RA+CCR7+. The receptor source for this set is a man aged 30-40 years in good health.

This chain joins TRBV27 and TRBJ2-1, with 12 bases fitting TRBD2. The germline V gene encodes CDR1 MNHEY and CDR2 SMNVEV (reference sequence). The ends lost 5 bases at V and 8 bases at J; junction bases unmatched: 10. This CDR3 contains 16 residues. This CDR3 reads CASSLSTSGSFYEQFF. The CDR3 DNA is TGTGCCAGCAGTCTTTCGACTAGCGGGAGCTTCTATGAGCAGTTCTTC.

This chain connects TRBV5-1 to TRBJ2-3; possibly TRBD2 for D (6 bases). Per germline, CDR1 SGHRS and CDR2 YFSETQ. Trimming stripped 0 bases from V and 6 bases from J, with 11 bases between. The CDR3 runs 14 residues. The CDR3 spells CASSLEREYDTQYF. DNA for the CDR3: TGCGCCAGCAGCTTGGAACGGGAGTACGATACGCAGTATTTT.

This rearrangement joins TRBV6-5 to TRBJ2-7; 8 nucleotides agree with TRBD2. CDR3 length equals 15 residues. Per germline, CDR1 MNHEY and CDR2 SVGAGI. Trimming at V came to 1 base and at J to 2 bases, leaving 4 bases not matched to a gene. The CDR3, as DNA: TGTGCCAGCAGTTACTATAGCGGGACAACCTACGAGCAGTACTTC. It codes for CASSYYSGTTYEQYF.

The V gene is TRBV5-8, the J gene TRBJ1-5, with D possibly being TRBD1 (6 bases). CDR1 SGHTS and CDR2 YDEGEE come from the germline V gene. V lost 4 bases, J lost 5 bases, and 19 bases lay in between. The CDR3 has 16 residues. The CDR3 spells CASSVRGVLDDQPQHF. In DNA form, the CDR3 reads TGTGCCAGCAGCGTCAGGGGTGTGCTTGACGATCAGCCCCAGCATTTT.

This rearrangement joins TRBV7-9 to TRBJ2-1, with D possibly being TRBD2 (5 bases). Deletions cut 8 bases from V and 7 bases from J, with 18 bases between. The CDR3 sequence is 14 residues long. Germline V gene sequence: CDR1 SEHNR, CDR2 FQNEAQ (reference sequence). The CDR3 region has the DNA TGTGCCAGCTTAGGGAGTGGAGTTCTAAATGAGCAGTTCTTC. It yields the protein CASLGSGVLNEQFF.

The V call is TRBV27, the J call TRBJ1-2; D call uncertain. The CDR3 has 16 amino acids. The germline V gene has CDR1 MNHEY and CDR2 SMNVEV (reference sequence). V was clipped by 4 bases and J by 1 base, with 16 bases between them. The CDR3 here is CASSSLPPIVNYGYTF. CDR3 DNA sequence: TGTGCCAGCAGTTCCCTCCCCCCGATAGTTAACTATGGCTACACCTTC.

The chain links TRBV7-9 to TRBJ2-7, with 9 bases lining up with TRBD1. The germline V gene has CDR1 SEHNR and CDR2 FQNEAQ (reference sequence). This CDR3 comprises 17 residues. Losses at the gene ends were 1 base for V and 3 bases for J; bases not matched to a gene: 10. In nucleotides, the CDR3 is TGTGCCAGCAGCTTAGGCGAGGGACAGGGACCCCACTACGAGCAGTACTTC. Its translation: CASSLGEGQGPHYEQYF.

This chain links TRBV7-9 with TRBJ2-1; D possibly corresponds to TRBD1 (6 bases). The CDR3 totals 15 residues. The germline V gene has CDR1 SEHNR and CDR2 FQNEAQ (reference sequence). Trimming cost V 3 bases and J 0 bases, with 9 bases left between them. Written as DNA, the CDR3 is TGTGCCAGCAGCTTCCCCAGGGGCTCCTACAATGAGCAGTTCTTC. Translated: CASSFPRGSYNEQFF.

The gene calls are TRBV5-4 and TRBJ2-1, with D maybe TRBD1 (6 bases). The CDR3 covers 17 residues. The ends were cut back, 0 bases at V and 9 bases at J, with 22 bases in the middle. Germline V CDR1 and CDR2: SGHNT, YYREEE (reference sequence). CDR3 protein: CASSLGTEMKALGEQFF. In nucleotides, the CDR3 is TGTGCCAGCAGCTTGGGGACAGAAATGAAGGCCCTGGGTGAGCAGTTCTTC.

This clone was counted only a few times. V is TRBV15 and J is TRBJ2-6; possible D gene TRBD2, 5 bases. Trimming stripped 0 bases from V and 2 bases from J, with 8 bases between. CDR1 is LNHNV, CDR2 YYDKDF, per germline (reference sequence). The CDR3 is made up of 16 amino acids. The chain's CDR3 is CATSRDRETGANVLTF. CDR3 sequence (DNA): TGTGCCACCAGCAGAGATAGGGAGACTGGGGCCAACGTCCTGACTTTC. Full variable domain (outside the CDR3, taken from reference TRBV15 and TRBJ2-6): DAMVIQNPRYQVTQFGKPVTLSCSQTLNHNVMYWYQQKSSQAPKLLFHYYDKDFNNEADTPDNFQSRRPNTSFCFLDIRSPGLGDTAMYLCATSRDRETGANVLTFGAGSRLTVL.

The V call is TRBV7-3, the J call TRBJ2-7, with 12 nucleotides matching TRBD2. CDR1 is SGHTA, CDR2 FQGTGA, per germline. This CDR3 comprises 14 residues. The ends lost 8 bases at V and 4 bases at J; junction bases unmatched: 6. CDR3 nucleotide sequence: TGTGCCAGCTCTCCGACTAGCGGGAGTTACGAGCAGTACTTC. Protein sequence: CASSPTSGSYEQYF.

The V call is TRBV27, the J call TRBJ2-1, with 8 bases fitting TRBD1. The germline gives CDR1 MNHEY, CDR2 SMNVEV (reference sequence). There are 15 residues in the CDR3. V lost 4 bases and J lost 4; bases outside the gene matches: 6. The CDR3 region is CASSYSQGAYNEQFF. DNA for the CDR3: TGTGCCAGCAGTTATTCCCAGGGGGCGTACAATGAGCAGTTCTTC.

The sample holds a few counts of this clone. This chain uses TRBV27 with TRBJ2-3; TRBD1 aligns across 7 bases. Germline V gives CDR1 MNHEY, CDR2 SMNVEV (reference sequence). This CDR3 has 13 amino acids. J gave up 10 bases and V 8 bases, and 12 bases lay outside the gene matches. The CDR3, as DNA: TGTGCCAGCTTAGGGGATACAGGGGATGCGCAGTATTTT. As protein: CASLGDTGDAQYF.

This chain connects TRBV27 to TRBJ2-7; D not resolved. This CDR3 is 14 amino acids long. Germline V gene lookup returns CDR1 MNHEY and CDR2 SMNVEV (reference sequence). The V and J ends lost 5 bases and 6 bases respectively, with 17 bases between them. In DNA form, the CDR3 reads TGTGCCAGCAGTATTACCTCCCGACGCAGCGAGCAGTACTTC. Its translation is CASSITSRRSEQYF.

This chain joins TRBV27 and TRBJ1-5, with 11 bases identical to TRBD1. The V segment lost 2 bases and the J segment 6 bases; nucleotides outside the gene matches: 3. The CDR3 spans 15 residues. Germline CDR1 reads MNHEY; CDR2 reads SMNVEV (reference sequence). Here the CDR3 reads CASSLGTGGSQPQHF. DNA of the CDR3: TGTGCCAGCAGTTTAGGGACAGGGGGTAGTCAGCCCCAGCATTTT.

This clone was picked up one time. This chain uses TRBV13 with TRBJ2-2; unclear D gene. Germline V lookup: CDR1 PRHDT, CDR2 FYEKMQ (reference sequence). Trimming shortened V by 3 bases and J by 5 bases, and 13 bases separated the two germline ends. The CDR3 loop spans 15 amino acids. The CDR3: CASSFVRSGTGELFF. The CDR3 DNA sequence: TGTGCCAGCAGCTTTGTTAGGTCCGGGACCGGGGAGCTGTTTTTT.

This clone was seen a few times. The rearrangement joins TRBV27 to TRBJ1-2, with no clear D. From germline, CDR1 is MNHEY and CDR2 SMNVEV (reference sequence). This CDR3 has 12 amino acids. V was shortened by 5 bases and J by 4 bases, with 8 bases between the two germline ends. Here the CDR3 reads CASSDMIYGYTF. In DNA form, the CDR3 reads TGTGCCAGCAGTGACATGATCTATGGCTACACCTTC.

The chain employs TRBV7-8 and TRBJ2-1; D is unclear. Between the trimmed V and J ends, which lost 5 bases and 7 bases, there was a span of 15 bases. This CDR3 region has 14 residues. CDR1 and CDR2 from the germline V gene are SGHVS and FQNEAQ. The CDR3 spells CASSPTVGLNEQFF. In nucleotides, the CDR3 is TGTGCCAGCAGCCCCACAGTTGGTCTGAATGAGCAGTTCTTC.

V gene TRBV30 combines with J gene TRBJ2-1; D is unresolved. This CDR3 contains 12 residues. V shed 4 bases and J shed 6 bases, with 10 bases lying between them. The germline gives CDR1 GTSNPN, CDR2 SVGIG (reference sequence). CDR3 region: CAWTNLGNEQFF. The CDR3 bases are TGTGCCTGGACCAACTTAGGCAATGAGCAGTTCTTC.